These 10 T cell receptor beta chains came from one sample sequenced in a study of vaccination effects on CD4 cells after COVID-19 (dated by TCRdb to the early 2020s). In the ViraFEST assay, PBMC were stimulated with viral peptide pools, and antigen-specific CD4+ T cell clonotypes were then identified by expansion using TCR sequencing. After about 9 days of culture, CD4+ T cells were isolated with the EasySep CD4+ T cell isolation kit. Negative nucleocapsid antibody results before and after vaccination confirmed that the healthy vaccine recipients had no prior SARS-CoV-2 infection. Their antigen targets remain unknown. Library generation was performed with the immunoSEQ multiplex PCR assay. The clones in this table, taken by TCRdb from immuneACCESS, are in-frame only. Not every clone is retained; where verified, under half of the shortfall comes from an unresolved V gene, and the cause of the rest is unknown. This sample gives around 71,000 clones in total; roughly 72% of them show up just once. The ten largest account for approximately 4.3% of the sample.

Material: CD4+ T cells from PBMCs cultured with HCoV-OC43 spike peptides, obtained before COVID-19 vaccination. The sample's cell subset or site, from its label and the paper: HCoV-OC43 spike overlapping peptide pool stimulation. These receptors all come from a human donor who received a COVID-19 vaccine.

The chain combines TRBV7-6 with TRBJ2-2; 7 bases map to TRBD2. The J segment lost 6 bases and the V segment lost 3 bases, leaving 7 bases of the junction unmatched. Looked up from germline, CDR1 is SGHVS and CDR2 is FNYEAQ. This CDR3 has 15 residues. The CDR3 DNA reads as TGTGCCAGCAGCTTCCGGGACTATAATCCCGGGGAGCTGTTTTTT. Amino acid sequence: CASSFRDYNPGELFF.

The chain links TRBV10-3 to TRBJ1-5, with 9 bases fitting TRBD1. The CDR3 covers 14 residues. Trimming cost V 6 bases and J 8 bases; bases outside gene matches: 8. Germline lookup yields CDR1 ENHRY and CDR2 SYGVKD. As DNA, the CDR3 is TGTGCCATCAGCGCCCGGGACAGGGATGAGCCCCAGCATTTT. As protein: CAISARDRDEPQHF.

This clone turned up a few times. The genes are TRBV25-1 and TRBJ2-5; tentatively, D is TRBD2 (5 bases). This CDR3 is built from 13 residues. The ends were cut back, 8 bases at V and 5 bases at J, with 15 bases in the middle. Germline lookup yields CDR1 MGHDK and CDR2 SYGVNS. In nucleotides, the CDR3 is TGTGCCAGCCGCGAACGGAGGTCGGAGACCCAGTACTTC. It is translated as CASRERRSETQYF.

The chain carries TRBV2 and TRBJ2-3, with a possible D match to TRBD2 (6 bases). Germline-derived CDR1 and CDR2 are SNHLY and FYNNEI. The CDR3 runs 13 residues. Trimming took off 7 bases at V and 4 bases at J, with 12 bases between the two ends. The CDR3 loop is CASKGLASDTQYF. CDR3 sequence (DNA): TGTGCCAGCAAAGGCCTAGCGTCAGATACGCAGTATTTT.

This clone was detected only a few times. V gene TRBV7-3 combines with J gene TRBJ2-2; D is unclear. Per the germline V gene, CDR1 is SGHTA and CDR2 is FQGTGA. The CDR3 sequence is 14 residues long. V gave up 5 bases and J gave up 7 bases, with 14 bases separating them. The CDR3 sequence: CASSQYSLGGELFF. CDR3 nucleotide sequence: TGTGCCAGCAGCCAATACAGTCTGGGCGGGGAGCTGTTTTTT.

The chain uses TRBV19 and TRBJ2-3; D might be TRBD2 (6 bases). The CDR3 length is 11 residues. Germline V gene sequence: CDR1 LNHDA, CDR2 SQIVND (reference sequence). Trimming left V 10 bases short and J 5 bases short, with 10 bases between. CDR3 in amino acids: CAISEGDTQYF. CDR3 in DNA: TGTGCCATCTCGGAGGGAGATACGCAGTATTTT. The full variable domain, its missing parts supplied by reference TRBV19 and TRBJ2-3, is DGGITQSPKYLFRKEGQNVTLSCEQNLNHDAMYWYRQDPGQGLRLIYYSQIVNDFQKGDIAEGYSVSREKKESFPLTVTSAQKNPTAFYLCAISEGDTQYFGPGTRLTVL.

The rearrangement joins TRBV6-6 to TRBJ1-6; possibly TRBD1 for D (5 bases). Trimming shortened V by 5 bases and J by 11 bases, and 10 bases separated the two germline ends. The germline V gene has CDR1 MNHNY and CDR2 SVGAGI (reference sequence). The CDR3 is 12 residues long. CDR3 region: CASSVWGAPLHF. CDR3 DNA: TGTGCCAGCAGTGTGTGGGGGGCACCCCTCCACTTT.

The chain links TRBV4-1 to TRBJ2-6; D is perhaps TRBD2 (6 bases). This CDR3 is 14 amino acids long. Trimming shortened V by 5 bases and J by 4 bases, and 9 bases separated the two germline ends. In germline, CDR1 is MGHRA, CDR2 YSYEKL. CDR3 sequence: CASSTGGGANVLTF. CDR3 in DNA: TGCGCCAGCAGCACTGGAGGGGGGGCCAACGTCCTGACTTTC.

The chain employs TRBV18 and TRBJ1-3; maybe TRBD1 (6 bases). Trimming took 3 bases from V and 0 from J, leaving 9 bases between them. The germline V gene has CDR1 KGHSH and CDR2 LQKENI. The CDR3 totals 15 residues. The CDR3 loop reads CASSPTDSSGNTIYF. Written as DNA, the CDR3 is TGTGCCAGCTCACCGACGGACAGCTCTGGAAACACCATATATTTT.

The J gene is TRBJ1-2, the V gene TRBV5-4; D gene unclear. The germline V and J ends were trimmed by 0 bases and 7 bases, with 10 bases remaining between them. CDR1 is SGHNT and CDR2 is YYREEE in the germline V gene (reference sequence). CDR3 length: 13 residues. The CDR3 reads CASSLGGSSGYTF. CDR3 bases: TGTGCCAGCAGCTTGGGGGGTTCAAGTGGCTACACCTTC.